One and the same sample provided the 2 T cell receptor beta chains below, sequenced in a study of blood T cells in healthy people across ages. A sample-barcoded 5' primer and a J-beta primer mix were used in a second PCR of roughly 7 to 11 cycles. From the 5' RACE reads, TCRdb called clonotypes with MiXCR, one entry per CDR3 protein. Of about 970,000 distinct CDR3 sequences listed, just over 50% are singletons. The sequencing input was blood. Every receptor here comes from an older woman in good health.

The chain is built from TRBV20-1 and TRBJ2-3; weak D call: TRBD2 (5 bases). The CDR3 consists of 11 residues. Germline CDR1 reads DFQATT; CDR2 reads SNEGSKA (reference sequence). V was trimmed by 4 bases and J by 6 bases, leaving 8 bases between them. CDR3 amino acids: CSAITGDTQYF. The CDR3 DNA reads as TGCAGTGCTATAACGGGGGATACGCAGTATTTT.

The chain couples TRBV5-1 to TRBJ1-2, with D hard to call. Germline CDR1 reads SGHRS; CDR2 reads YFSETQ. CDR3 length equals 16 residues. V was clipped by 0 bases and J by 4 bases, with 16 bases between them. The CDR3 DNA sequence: TGCGCCAGCAGCTTGGTAGGTGGAGCGACCCTCTATGGCTACACCTTC. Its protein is CASSLVGGATLYGYTF.